The T cell receptor (beta chain) under discussion was sequenced for a study of blood T cell repertoires in COVID-19. Background on the study: Nucleic acid was either cDNA or gDNA, and it came from T cells, B-cell-depleted T cells, or PBMCs.

Across 20 to 25 US areas, participants ranged in age from about 18 to 90 years. Cohort assignment relied on participant-reported clinical history. Cohort 3 donors were reported recovered after two negative PCRs, clearance, or symptom resolution. After removal of 1 base from V and 10 bases from J, the junction contained 10 bases not matched to a gene. Germline V lookup: CDR1 SGHVS, CDR2 FQNEAQ. CDR3 length equals 15 residues. This clone is a singleton in its sample. Sequenced by immunoSEQ multiplex PCR; TCRdb stores in-frame clones only, minus some. The sample records fewer than 400,000 clones, around nine tenths being singletons.

The V call is TRBV7-8, the J call TRBJ2-3; 8 bases fit TRBD1. Source material: PBMCs or T cells enriched from blood (not recorded which). This TCR derives from a man aged 25-45 years who had recovered from COVID-19. CDR3 nucleotide sequence: TGTGCCAGCAGCTTAGTCCAGGGGGCCTGGGGTGCGCAGTATTTT. It yields the protein CASSLVQGAWGAQYF.